This entry is about one T cell receptor (beta chain). The antigen remains undetermined. CDR3 size: 16 residues. The germline V gene has CDR1 SGHAT and CDR2 FQNNGV. TCRdb reanalyzed the 5' RACE reads, giving one entry per CDR3 protein sequence and no DNA. This repertoire includes some 450,000 distinct CDR3 sequences. The data belong to a study of monozygotic twins with inflammatory bowel disease. Whole-study results and caveats: Twins with IBD had fewer clonotypes in common with others than healthy twins, particularly during disease activity.

Sequencing was done on a sample of blood. This TCR was sampled from a human donor with ulcerative colitis or Crohn's disease, or a healthy co-twin of an affected twin (not recorded which). This sequence joins TRBV11-2 and TRBJ2-1; TCRdb picks TRBD1, but there is no DNA to check that call. This CDR3 is CASSSRAGPLYNEQFF.